The 29 T cell receptor beta chains listed next were all sequenced from one sample in a study of Graves' ophthalmopathy and Graves' hyperthyroidism. TCR beta CDR3 amplification used RNA transcripts. HTBI primers served in a first-round RT-PCR, which a second-round multiplex PCR followed. One entry per CDR3 protein results from TCRdb running MiXCR on the multiplex PCR reads. The data contain 680,000 or so distinct CDR3 sequences, 22% of them singletons. The sequenced material came from peripheral blood. These receptors were obtained from a woman aged 18-29 years with stable Graves' hyperthyroidism. Some clones in this sample may be carry-over from other donors' samples.

This clonotype appeared a few times. The rearrangement links TRBV12-3 or TRBV12-4 to TRBJ2-5; D is perhaps TRBD1 (7 bases). This CDR3 comprises 15 residues. The ends were cut back, 5 bases at V and 2 bases at J, with 15 bases in the middle. The CDR3 is CASSRTGGWQETQYF. Written as DNA, the CDR3 is TGTGCCAGCAGTAGGACAGGAGGGTGGCAAGAGACCCAGTACTTC.

This clonotype was seen more than once but under ten times. This chain uses TRBV7-9 with TRBJ1-1; no reliable D call. Germline V gene lookup returns CDR1 SEHNR and CDR2 FQNEAQ (reference sequence). The CDR3 runs to 15 residues. V was cut by 0 bases and J by 0 bases, with 8 bases left in between. The CDR3 sequence is CASSLALIMNTEAFF. The CDR3 DNA reads TGTGCCAGCAGCTTAGCCCTTATCATGAACACTGAAGCTTTCTTT. Drawing the rest from reference TRBV7-9 and TRBJ1-1, the complete variable domain is DTGVSQNPRHKITKRGQNVTFRCDPISEHNRLYWYRQTLGQGPEFLTYFQNEAQLEKSRLLSDRFSAERPKGSFSTLEIQRTEQGDSAMYLCASSLALIMNTEAFFGQGTRLTVV.

This clonotype was seen only a few times. A much larger clone differs by one base, so this may be a read error. V is TRBV25-1 and J is TRBJ1-6; possible D gene TRBD1, 5 bases. Germline CDR1 is MGHDK and CDR2 is SYGVNS. With 2 bases removed from V and 0 bases from J, the gap between germline ends came to 5 bases. CDR3 length equals 15 residues. The CDR3 DNA is TGTGCCAGCAGTGAACAGGGCTCCTATAATTCACCCCTCCACTTT. This sequence encodes CASSEQGSYNSPLHF.

This clonotype was detected only a few times. The chain employs TRBV24-1 and TRBJ1-1; D gene unclear. Trimming cost V 3 bases and J 1 base, with 8 bases left between them. Germline V gene data show CDR1 as KGHDR and CDR2 as SFDVKD. CDR3 length: 14 amino acids. CDR3 sequence reads: CATSDATGNTEAFF. The CDR3 bases are TGTGCCACCAGTGATGCAACCGGGAACACTGAAGCTTTCTTT.

This chain links TRBV10-3 with TRBJ2-3; TRBD2 matches 9 bases. With V trimmed by 10 bases and J by 2 bases, 7 bases remained unmatched. CDR3 length equals 14 residues. Germline lookup yields CDR1 ENHRY and CDR2 SYGVKD. The CDR3 DNA is TGTGCCACCCGGCTAGCGGGACACACAGATACGCAGTATTTT. It yields the protein CATRLAGHTDTQYF.

This clonotype was observed a handful of times. Germline is not matched at one junction end, which may reflect a read error. J is TRBJ2-4 and V is TRBV6-1, with D tentatively TRBD2 (5 bases). Germline V gives CDR1 MNHNS, CDR2 SASEGT. The CDR3 is 15 amino acids. The CDR3 protein is CASSEQRTDKNIKYF. Written as DNA, the CDR3 is TGTGCCAGCAGTGAACAGCGGACTGATAAAAACATTAAGTACTTC.

This clonotype was seen more than once but under ten times. The CDR3, as DNA: TGTGCCAGCAGCCAAGATGCGGGAAAAGCTTTCTTT. Amino acids: CASSQDAGKAFF. The V call is TRBV14, the J call TRBJ1-1; D remains ambiguous. The germline V gene has CDR1 SGHDN and CDR2 FVKESK. Between the trimmed V and J ends, which lost 0 bases and 9 bases, there was a span of 8 bases. This CDR3 has 12 amino acids.

On this clonotype: Germline is not matched at one junction end, which may reflect a read error. V gene TRBV3-1 combines with J gene TRBJ2-5; D tentatively fits TRBD1 or TRBD2 (5 bases each). The V gene's germline CDR1 is LGHDT and CDR2 YNNKEL (reference sequence). This CDR3 has 12 amino acids. CDR3: CASSVSRDARSF. As DNA, the CDR3 is TGTGCCAGCAGTGTAAGTCGGGACGCCCGAAGCTTC.

This clonotype was seen only a few times. The chain recombines TRBV12-3 or TRBV12-4 with TRBJ2-7; D is possibly TRBD1 (6 bases). Trimming pared 4 bases from V and 3 bases from J, leaving 13 bases between. This CDR3 spans 14 amino acids. CDR3 sequence reads: CASSSRGFGYEQYF. Here the CDR3 DNA reads TGTGCCAGCAGTTCAAGGGGGTTCGGCTACGAGCAGTACTTC.

This chain links TRBV28 with TRBJ2-5; TRBD2 aligns across 10 bases. Trimming took 7 bases from V and 1 from J; bases not matched to a gene: 6. From germline, CDR1 is MDHEN and CDR2 SYDVKM. The CDR3 totals 15 residues. In nucleotides, the CDR3 is TGTGCCAGCACCCCGGGACTAGCGCTCCAAGAGACCCAGTACTTC. Its translation: CASTPGLALQETQYF. Drawing the rest from reference TRBV28 and TRBJ2-5, the complete variable domain is DVKVTQSSRYLVKRTGEKVFLECVQDMDHENMFWYRQDPGLGLRLIYFSYDVKMKEKGDIPEGYSVSREKKERFSLILESASTNQTSMYLCASTPGLALQETQYFGPGTRLLVL.

There are a few counts of this clonotype. This sequence joins TRBV27 and TRBJ1-2; D is undetermined. There are 15 residues in the CDR3. In germline, CDR1 is MNHEY, CDR2 SMNVEV (reference sequence). Deletions cut 0 bases from V and 7 bases from J, with 15 bases between. CDR3 region: CASSLSGIDLIGYTF. The CDR3 DNA is TGTGCCAGCAGTTTATCCGGGATAGACCTTATTGGCTACACCTTC.

This clonotype has at least ten counts. The V call is TRBV14, the J call TRBJ1-2, with 9 bases aligning to TRBD1. This CDR3 has 15 amino acids. Germline V gene lookup returns CDR1 SGHDN and CDR2 FVKESK. V shed 4 bases, J shed 4 bases, and the junction held 7 bases outside the gene matches. This CDR3 is CASSRKQGASYGYTF. The CDR3 DNA sequence: TGTGCCAGCAGCCGAAAACAGGGGGCAAGCTATGGCTACACCTTC.

Here the CDR3 DNA reads TGTGCCACCAGCAGAGATCTACAGAACACTGAAGCTTTCTTT. Encoded protein: CATSRDLQNTEAFF. V usage is TRBV15 and J usage is TRBJ1-1; no firm D call. The CDR3 contains 14 residues. Germline V CDR1 and CDR2: LNHNV, YYDKDF (reference sequence). With 0 bases removed from V and 1 base from J, the gap between germline ends came to 6 bases.

This clonotype was seen at least ten times. The chain is built from TRBV20-1 and TRBJ1-1; 8 bases are shared with TRBD1. Germline assignment: CDR1 DFQATT and CDR2 SNEGSKA (reference sequence). The CDR3 has 15 amino acids. The ends lost 0 bases at V and 7 bases at J; junction bases unmatched: 10. CDR3: CSARDPGQGAGEAFF. The CDR3 nucleotides read TGCAGTGCTAGAGATCCCGGGCAGGGGGCGGGTGAAGCTTTCTTT.

This clonotype was seen a handful of times. The rearrangement links TRBV3-1 to TRBJ2-1, with TRBD2 as a possible D gene (6 bases). The germline V and J ends were trimmed by 5 bases and 4 bases, with 12 bases remaining between them. Germline CDR1 is LGHDT and CDR2 is YNNKEL (reference sequence). This CDR3 is 14 amino acids long. The CDR3 DNA reads as TGTGCCAGCAGCGACCTCCGGGGGTACAATGAGCAGTTCTTC. Encoded protein: CASSDLRGYNEQFF.

Many counts were recorded for this clonotype. This chain connects TRBV20-1 to TRBJ2-7; the D is unclear. Looked up from germline, CDR1 is DFQATT and CDR2 is SNEGSKA (reference sequence). Trimming removed 6 bases from V and 3 bases from J, with 9 bases in between. The CDR3 totals 11 residues. The CDR3 region is CSATTGYEQYF. In DNA, the CDR3 is TGCAGTGCCACGACTGGCTACGAGCAGTACTTC.

The gene calls are TRBV20-1 and TRBJ2-7; D perhaps matches TRBD2 (6 bases). Germline V gives CDR1 DFQATT, CDR2 SNEGSKA (reference sequence). CDR3 size: 17 residues. Trimming stripped 6 bases from V and 6 bases from J, with 30 bases between. The CDR3 here is CSAAGGQDAPVGIEQYF. The DNA for the CDR3 is TGCAGTGCCGCCGGGGGTCAGGATGCCCCCGTGGGGATCGAGCAGTACTTC.

This clonotype was recorded many times. J is TRBJ1-2 and V is TRBV28; TRBD1 matches at 7 bases. The CDR3 runs to 14 residues. V shed 6 bases and J 5 bases; nucleotides not matched to a gene: 9. From germline, CDR1 is MDHEN and CDR2 SYDVKM. The chain's CDR3 is CASSGGGAGYGYTF. In DNA, the CDR3 is TGTGCCAGCAGCGGAGGGGGCGCTGGGTATGGCTACACCTTC.

This chain joins TRBV15 and TRBJ2-3; the D call may be TRBD1 or TRBD2 (5 bases each). Per the germline V gene, CDR1 is LNHNV and CDR2 is YYDKDF (reference sequence). V lost 3 bases to trimming and J lost 0 bases, with 10 bases between them. The CDR3 has 15 amino acids. CDR3 residues: CATSSTGRSTDTQYF. CDR3 nucleotide sequence: TGTGCCACCAGCAGTACGGGACGTAGCACAGATACGCAGTATTTT.

This clonotype was counted at least ten times. The V and J genes are TRBV10-3 and TRBJ2-7, with 9 nucleotides matching TRBD1. This CDR3 has 16 residues. Germline-derived CDR1 and CDR2 are ENHRY and SYGVKD. V shed 0 bases and J 7 bases; nucleotides not matched to a gene: 10. The CDR3 DNA is TGTGCCATCAGTGAGTCGCACCGGACAGGGGTTGAGGAGCAGTACTTC. As protein: CAISESHRTGVEEQYF.

Notes on this clonotype: This sequence may be a read error, since a much larger clone differs from it by one base. The chain joins TRBV11-2 to TRBJ1-2; 9 bases match TRBD1. This CDR3 is built from 13 residues. Germline-derived CDR1 and CDR2 are SGHAT and FQNNGV. CDR3 bases: TGTGCCAGCAGCCCTACAGGGGGCTATGGCTACAGCTTC. It yields the protein CASSPTGGYGYSF.

This clonotype was found a few times. The CDR3 loop reads CAWSRGTRRQPQHF. DNA of the CDR3: TGTGCCTGGAGTCGAGGGACCCGACGTCAGCCCCAGCATTTT. V is TRBV30 and J is TRBJ1-5, with D possibly TRBD1 on 5 matching bases. Germline V gene sequence: CDR1 GTSNPN, CDR2 SVGIG (reference sequence). V dropped 2 bases and J dropped 6 bases, with 14 bases sitting between them. CDR3 size: 14 residues.

In nucleotides, the CDR3 is TGCAGTGCTCAAACAGGGTCGGGAGCTTTCTTT. Its protein product is CSAQTGSGAFF. This chain uses TRBV20-1 with TRBJ1-1, with D perhaps matching TRBD1 (6 bases). The germline gives CDR1 DFQATT, CDR2 SNEGSKA (reference sequence). CDR3 length equals 11 residues. Trimming took 5 bases from V and 10 from J, leaving 14 bases between them.

This clonotype was seen at least ten times. The chain links TRBV4-1 to TRBJ2-7; 7 bases fit TRBD2. The V and J ends lost 3 bases and 3 bases, in that order; junction bases with no gene match: 8. The CDR3 length is 15 residues. The V gene's germline CDR1 is MGHRA and CDR2 YSYEKL. In DNA form, the CDR3 reads TGCGCCAGCAGCCATTTCGCGGGAGAGGTCTACGAGCAGTACTTC. Its protein product is CASSHFAGEVYEQYF.

This clonotype was seen at least ten times. The chain is built from TRBV6-2 or TRBV6-3 and TRBJ1-2, with 9 nucleotides matching TRBD1. The J segment lost 5 bases and the V segment lost 0 bases, leaving 13 bases of the junction unmatched. Germline loops: CDR1 MNHEY, CDR2 SVGEGT. This CDR3 is built from 18 residues. In DNA, the CDR3 is TGTGCCAGCAGTTACTCGAGCCAGGGCACGGGGACAGGGTATGGCTACACCTTC. It is translated as CASSYSSQGTGTGYGYTF.

The sample holds many counts of this clonotype. The V gene is TRBV2, the J gene TRBJ2-5; D remains unclear. V lost 7 bases, J lost 2 bases, and 11 bases lay in between. Germline loops: CDR1 SNHLY, CDR2 FYNNEI. This CDR3 comprises 13 residues. CDR3 sequence: CASMRLGQETQYF. CDR3 in DNA: TGTGCCAGCATGCGGCTTGGGCAAGAGACCCAGTACTTC.

This clonotype was picked up a small number of times. The CDR3 loop is CASSLMGYSYEQYF. In DNA form, the CDR3 reads TGCGCCAGCAGCTTGATGGGTTACTCCTACGAGCAGTACTTC. The chain uses TRBV5-1 and TRBJ2-7; no firm D call. V shed 1 base and J shed 0 bases, with 8 bases lying between them. CDR1 and CDR2 from the germline V gene are SGHRS and YFSETQ. The CDR3 loop spans 14 amino acids.

This clonotype was observed a handful of times. The chain links TRBV28 to TRBJ1-6; D is possibly TRBD1 (5 bases). Deletions cut 3 bases from V and 6 bases from J, with 12 bases between. The CDR3 is 15 amino acids. Germline lookup yields CDR1 MDHEN and CDR2 SYDVKM. The CDR3 region has the DNA TGTGCCAGCAGTTTTAACCCAGGGTTTAATTCACCCCTCCACTTT. Translated, it gives CASSFNPGFNSPLHF.

The CDR3 region is CASSLSAGQETQYF. CDR3 nucleotides: TGTGCCAGCAGCTTATCTGCGGGACAAGAGACCCAGTACTTC. The chain uses TRBV7-2 and TRBJ2-5; possible D gene TRBD2, 6 bases. This CDR3 has 14 residues. V was trimmed by 2 bases and J by 2 bases, leaving 9 bases between them. Germline V lookup: CDR1 SGHTA, CDR2 FQGNSA.